One sample yielded the 10 T cell receptor beta chains listed below, sequenced in a study of PD-L1 blockade in urothelial cancer. Data came from immunoSEQ multiplex PCR; TCRdb stores just in-frame clones and leaves some out. The table has more than 40,000 clones, 88% seen once. The material sequenced was PBMCs, taken around atezolizumab (anti-PD-L1) treatment. The source of these receptors is an older woman with urothelial cancer.

The genes are TRBV27 and TRBJ2-3; TRBD2 matches 11 bases. CDR1 MNHEY and CDR2 SMNVEV come from the germline V gene (reference sequence). Germline trimming cut 6 bases from V and 5 bases from J; bases unmatched to any gene: 7. CDR3 length equals 15 residues. CDR3 in DNA: TGTGCCAGCAGGGTGACTAGCGGGACCCTAGATACGCAGTATTTT. This codes for CASRVTSGTLDTQYF.

The chain has TRBV10-3 and TRBJ1-4, with a weak D call TRBD1 (5 bases). Between the trimmed V and J ends, which lost 4 bases and 4 bases, there was a span of 7 bases. The CDR3 consists of 13 residues. CDR1 is ENHRY, CDR2 SYGVKD, per germline. CDR3 residues: CAISAQGNEKLFF. CDR3 coding DNA: TGTGCCATCAGTGCCCAGGGTAATGAAAAACTGTTTTTT.

This clone was counted a few times. The genes are TRBV15 and TRBJ2-1; TRBD2 aligns across 8 bases. The germline gives CDR1 LNHNV, CDR2 YYDKDF (reference sequence). The CDR3 totals 16 residues. With V trimmed by 0 bases and J by 7 bases, 8 bases remained unmatched. In nucleotides, the CDR3 is TGTGCCACCAGCAGAGATAGCGGGGTAACAATAAATGAGCAGTTCTTC. Its protein product is CATSRDSGVTINEQFF.

Ten or more counts support this clone. This chain uses TRBV18 with TRBJ2-1, with 10 nucleotides matching TRBD2. Losses at the gene ends were 1 base for V and 5 bases for J; bases not matched to a gene: 5. This CDR3 is built from 16 residues. Germline CDR1 reads KGHSH; CDR2 reads LQKENI. The CDR3 DNA follows: TGTGCCAGCTCACCACTCCCTAGCGGGAGTAACAATGAGCAGTTCTTC. This codes for CASSPLPSGSNNEQFF. The full variable domain, rest sourced from reference TRBV18 and TRBJ2-1, is NAGVMQNPRHLVRRRGQEARLRCSPMKGHSHVYWYRQLPEEGLKFMVYLQKENIIDESGMPKERFSAEFPKEGPSILRIQQVVRGDSAAYFCASSPLPSGSNNEQFFGPGTRLTVL.

This sequence joins TRBV28 and TRBJ2-4, with 9 bases matching TRBD1. The CDR3 contains 12 residues. CDR1 is MDHEN, CDR2 SYDVKM, per germline. The V segment lost 6 bases and the J segment 6 bases; nucleotides outside the gene matches: 0. The CDR3 protein is CASRDRGNIQYF. The DNA for the CDR3 is TGTGCCAGCAGGGACAGGGGAAACATTCAGTACTTC.

This clone was recorded once. This sequence joins TRBV19 and TRBJ2-7; 9 bases fit TRBD2. Germline-derived CDR1 and CDR2 are LNHDA and SQIVND (reference sequence). V shed 1 base and J 3 bases; nucleotides not matched to a gene: 4. The CDR3 runs 15 residues. Written as DNA, the CDR3 is TGTGCCAGTAGTATAGGGCGGGAGGGCCTCTACGAGCAGTACTTC. Protein: CASSIGREGLYEQYF.

The chain couples TRBV28 to TRBJ1-5; 8 bases fit TRBD1. The germline CDR1 and CDR2 sequences are MDHEN and SYDVKM. The CDR3 is 14 amino acids. V lost 5 bases and J lost 7; bases outside the gene matches: 7. CDR3 DNA: TGTGCCAGCAGTACCTACAGGGGGTCCCAGCCCCAGCATTTT. Its translation is CASSTYRGSQPQHF.

J is TRBJ2-1 and V is TRBV15; 7 bases map to TRBD2. There are 15 residues in the CDR3. Losses at the gene ends were 3 bases for V and 7 bases for J; bases not matched to a gene: 9. Germline CDR1 LNHNV, CDR2 YYDKDF (reference sequence). CDR3 protein: CATSRERLAGNEQFF. DNA of the CDR3: TGTGCCACCAGCAGGGAGAGACTAGCAGGTAATGAGCAGTTCTTC. The variable domain in full, with the rest retrieved from reference TRBV15 and TRBJ2-1, is DAMVIQNPRYQVTQFGKPVTLSCSQTLNHNVMYWYQQKSSQAPKLLFHYYDKDFNNEADTPDNFQSRRPNTSFCFLDIRSPGLGDTAMYLCATSRERLAGNEQFFGPGTRLTVL.

The chain recombines TRBV7-2 with TRBJ1-5, with a tentative D call TRBD1 (6 bases). In germline, CDR1 is SGHTA, CDR2 FQGNSA. This CDR3 is 16 amino acids long. Deletions cut 6 bases from V and 0 bases from J, with 15 bases between. The CDR3 loop is CASSLTTGYSNQPQHF. DNA of the CDR3: TGTGCCAGCAGTCTTACGACAGGATATAGCAATCAGCCCCAGCATTTT.

The chain recombines TRBV5-5 with TRBJ2-3; 9 nucleotides line up with TRBD1. The V segment lost 3 bases and the J segment 7 bases; nucleotides outside the gene matches: 3. The CDR3 loop spans 13 amino acids. Per the germline V gene, CDR1 is SGHKS and CDR2 is YYEKEE (reference sequence). CDR3 in amino acids: CASSWTGENTQYF. In DNA, the CDR3 is TGTGCCAGCAGCTGGACAGGGGAGAATACGCAGTATTTT.